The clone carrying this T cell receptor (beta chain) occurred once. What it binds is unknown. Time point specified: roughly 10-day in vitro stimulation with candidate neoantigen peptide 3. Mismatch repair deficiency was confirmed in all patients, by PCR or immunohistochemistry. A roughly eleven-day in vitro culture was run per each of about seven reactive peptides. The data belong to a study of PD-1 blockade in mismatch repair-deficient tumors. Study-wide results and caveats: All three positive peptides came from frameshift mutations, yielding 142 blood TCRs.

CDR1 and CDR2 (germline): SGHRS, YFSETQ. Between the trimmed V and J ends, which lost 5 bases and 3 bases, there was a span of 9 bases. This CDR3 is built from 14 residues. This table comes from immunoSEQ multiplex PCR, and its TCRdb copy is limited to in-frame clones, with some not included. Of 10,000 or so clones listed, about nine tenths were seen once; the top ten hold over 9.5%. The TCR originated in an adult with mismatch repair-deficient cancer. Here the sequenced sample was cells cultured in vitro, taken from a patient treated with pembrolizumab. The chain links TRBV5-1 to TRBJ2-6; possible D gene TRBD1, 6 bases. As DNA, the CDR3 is TGCGCCAGCAGACAGGGTTATGGGGCCAACGTCCTGACTTTC. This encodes CASRQGYGANVLTF.